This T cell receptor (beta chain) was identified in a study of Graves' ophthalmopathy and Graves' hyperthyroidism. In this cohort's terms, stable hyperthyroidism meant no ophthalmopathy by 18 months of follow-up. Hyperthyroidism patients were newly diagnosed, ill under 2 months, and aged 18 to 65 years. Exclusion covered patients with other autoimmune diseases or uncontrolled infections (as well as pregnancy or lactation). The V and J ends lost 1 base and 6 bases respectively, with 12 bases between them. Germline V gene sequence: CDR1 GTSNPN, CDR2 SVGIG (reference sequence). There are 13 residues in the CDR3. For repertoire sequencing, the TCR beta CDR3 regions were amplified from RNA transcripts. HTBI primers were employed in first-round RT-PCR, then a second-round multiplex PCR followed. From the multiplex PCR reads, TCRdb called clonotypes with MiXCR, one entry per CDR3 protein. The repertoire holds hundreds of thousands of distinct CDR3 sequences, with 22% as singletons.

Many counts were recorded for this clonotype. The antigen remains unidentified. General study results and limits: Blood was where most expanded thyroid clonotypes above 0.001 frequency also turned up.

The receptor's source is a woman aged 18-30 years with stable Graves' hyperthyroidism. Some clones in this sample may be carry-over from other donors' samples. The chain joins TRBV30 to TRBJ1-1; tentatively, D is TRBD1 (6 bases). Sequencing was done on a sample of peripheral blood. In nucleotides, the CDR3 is TGTGCCTGGAGTGAGGGGGGTAAAGCTGAAGCTTTCTTT. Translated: CAWSEGGKAEAFF.